This TCR beta chain was profiled in a study of OX40 agonist ivuxolimab in advanced cancers. The overall study: An anti-OX40 (CD134) antibody with agonistic activity, ivuxolimab, was administered to patients. The dose-escalation cohort had hepatocellular carcinoma, melanoma, renal cell or head and neck cancer.

Overall study findings and caveats: Partial responders at 0.1-3.0 mg/kg showed near-lowest clonal expansion.

A word on this clone: The antigen is unknown.

Libraries were prepared by immunoSEQ multiplex PCR; TCRdb keeps only in-frame clonotypes and omits some of them. The table shows more than 80,000 clones, with 90% to 95% occurring only once. The V gene's germline CDR1 is MNHEY and CDR2 SMNVEV (reference sequence). This CDR3 contains 15 residues. V dropped 7 bases and J dropped 4; count of bases not matched to a gene: 10. The receptor was isolated from an adult with an advanced solid tumor such as melanoma, head and neck, liver or kidney cancer. V usage is TRBV27 and J usage is TRBJ2-3; TRBD2 agrees at 8 bases. This material consisted of CD4+ or CD8+ T cells sorted from blood, taken in a trial of the OX40 agonist ivuxolimab. CDR3 residues: CASNPSGRGADTQYF. In DNA, the CDR3 is TGTGCCAGCAACCCCAGCGGGAGAGGGGCAGATACGCAGTATTTT.